The 18 T cell receptor beta chains below were found in one sample sequenced in a study of cytomegalovirus exposure and HLA in healthy donors. Libraries were prepared by immunoSEQ multiplex PCR; TCRdb keeps only in-frame clonotypes and omits some of them. The sample has 55,000 to 70,000 clones; over 75% are singletons. Sequenced material: PBMCs. The receptors were gathered from a woman aged 25 to 39 in good health and CMV-seronegative.

The J gene is TRBJ1-5, the V gene TRBV28, with a possible D match to TRBD1 (6 bases). The length of the CDR3 is 19 residues. V gave up 1 base and J gave up 2 bases, with 21 bases separating them. Germline V gene data show CDR1 as MDHEN and CDR2 as SYDVKM. The CDR3 protein is CASSLFSRAGDMGNQPQHF. In nucleotides, the CDR3 is TGTGCCAGCAGTTTATTTTCTAGGGCAGGGGATATGGGCAATCAGCCCCAGCATTTT.

The V call is TRBV6-1, the J call TRBJ1-1, with a tentative D call TRBD1 (6 bases). From germline, CDR1 is MNHNS and CDR2 SASEGT. The CDR3 consists of 15 residues. V lost 7 bases, J lost 1 base, and 16 bases lay in between. The CDR3 reads CASIPGGQGNTEAFF. CDR3 DNA sequence: TGTGCCAGCATCCCGGGGGGGCAGGGGAACACTGAAGCTTTCTTT.

V gene TRBV4-3 combines with J gene TRBJ1-2; 9 positions agree with TRBD1. Trimming took 1 base from V and 3 from J; bases not matched to a gene: 12. The germline CDR1 and CDR2 sequences are LGHNA and YSLEER. This CDR3 comprises 18 residues. The CDR3 nucleotides read TGCGCCAGCAGCCAAGGGGCAGACGGGACAGGGAATGACTATGGCTACACCTTC. Translating gives CASSQGADGTGNDYGYTF.

The chain recombines TRBV6-5 with TRBJ2-7; TRBD2 matches at 13 bases. The CDR3 spans 15 residues. The germline gives CDR1 MNHEY, CDR2 SVGAGI. J lost 3 bases, V lost 4 bases, and 3 bases had no gene match. CDR3 DNA: TGTGCCAGCAGTTCCGGACTAGCGGGAGTCTACGAGCAGTACTTC. Translating it yields CASSSGLAGVYEQYF.

The gene calls are TRBV27 and TRBJ2-1; TRBD2 aligns across 8 bases. This CDR3 region has 16 residues. V trimming: 4 bases; J trimming: 4 bases; junction bases outside the gene matches: 9. Per the germline V gene, CDR1 is MNHEY and CDR2 is SMNVEV (reference sequence). The CDR3 DNA is TGTGCCAGCAGTTCCCTTGGAGCGGGAGATTACAATGAGCAGTTCTTC. Translating it yields CASSSLGAGDYNEQFF.

The chain recombines TRBV10-3 with TRBJ2-2; TRBD1 aligns across 8 bases. CDR3 length: 14 residues. Germline assignment: CDR1 ENHRY and CDR2 SYGVKD. J gave up 4 bases and V 6 bases, and 4 bases lay outside the gene matches. CDR3 DNA sequence: TGTGCCATCAGGGCGACAGGGGCCACCGGGGAGCTGTTTTTT. Translated, it gives CAIRATGATGELFF.

The gene calls are TRBV29-1 and TRBJ1-3, with D tentatively TRBD1 (5 bases). The CDR3 is 14 residues long. V lost 6 bases to trimming and J lost 2 bases, with 14 bases between them. Per the germline V gene, CDR1 is SQVTM and CDR2 is ANQGSEA. This CDR3 reads CSVVPGHTGNTIYF. CDR3 DNA: TGCAGCGTGGTCCCAGGGCACACTGGAAACACCATATATTTT.

The chain has TRBV5-4 and TRBJ2-1; TRBD2 matches at 9 bases. CDR3 length equals 15 residues. The V gene end was trimmed by 7 bases and the J gene end by 7 bases; junction bases not matched to a gene: 12. In germline, CDR1 is SGHNT, CDR2 YYREEE (reference sequence). Here the CDR3 DNA reads TGTGCCAGCTCTGAGGTAGCGGGAGTATGGAATGAGCAGTTCTTC. Residues: CASSEVAGVWNEQFF.

The chain is built from TRBV6-1 and TRBJ2-6, with TRBD1 identical over 8 bases. The CDR3 consists of 19 residues. Germline V lookup: CDR1 MNHNS, CDR2 SASEGT. The trim removed 4 bases at V and 0 bases at J, leaving 11 bases unmatched. Here the CDR3 reads CASSGGQGPRTSGANVLTF. CDR3 sequence (DNA): TGTGCCAGCAGTGGTGGACAGGGTCCGCGAACCTCTGGGGCCAACGTCCTGACTTTC.

This rearrangement joins TRBV28 to TRBJ1-2, with TRBD1 matching over 7 bases. This CDR3 is built from 13 residues. The ends lost 5 bases at V and 4 bases at J; junction bases unmatched: 4. CDR1 and CDR2 (germline): MDHEN, SYDVKM. Written as DNA, the CDR3 is TGTGCCAGCAGTAACCAGGGGGGCTATGGCTACACCTTC. This translates into CASSNQGGYGYTF.

V is TRBV11-3 and J is TRBJ2-7; 7 bases are a match to TRBD1. Germline CDR1 and CDR2: SGHNT and YENEEA. The V segment lost 5 bases and the J segment 3 bases; nucleotides outside the gene matches: 4. CDR3 length: 13 amino acids. The CDR3 is CASSPGTDYEQYF. The DNA for the CDR3 is TGTGCCAGCAGCCCCGGGACAGACTACGAGCAGTACTTC.

The genes are TRBV6-1 and TRBJ2-1, with D tentatively TRBD2 (6 bases). This CDR3 has 14 residues. The germline CDR1 and CDR2 sequences are MNHNS and SASEGT. Trimming took 8 bases from V and 4 from J, leaving 15 bases between them. CDR3 residues: CASGRSSGYNEQFF. In DNA, the CDR3 is TGTGCCAGCGGGAGGTCGAGCGGGTACAATGAGCAGTTCTTC.

V gene TRBV25-1 combines with J gene TRBJ2-1, with a possible D match to TRBD1 (6 bases). Germline CDR1 MGHDK, CDR2 SYGVNS. The V end lost 7 bases, the J end lost 5 bases, and 12 bases lay between the germline ends. The length of the CDR3 is 13 residues. The CDR3 protein is CASNLAGDNEQFF. For the CDR3, the DNA is TGTGCCAGCAACCTAGCAGGGGACAATGAGCAGTTCTTC.

The chain joins TRBV19 to TRBJ2-7, with 10 bases matching TRBD2. Germline V gene data show CDR1 as LNHDA and CDR2 as SQIVND (reference sequence). With V trimmed by 7 bases and J by 6 bases, 12 bases remained unmatched. This CDR3 region has 15 residues. CDR3 sequence (DNA): TGTGCCAGTAATTTGGCTAGCGGGAGCTGGAGCGAGCAGTACTTC. This sequence encodes CASNLASGSWSEQYF. The full variable domain, completed using reference TRBV19 and TRBJ2-7, is DGGITQSPKYLFRKEGQNVTLSCEQNLNHDAMYWYRQDPGQGLRLIYYSQIVNDFQKGDIAEGYSVSREKKESFPLTVTSAQKNPTAFYLCASNLASGSWSEQYFGPGTRLTVT.

The rearrangement links TRBV30 to TRBJ1-3; no firm D call. The CDR3 has 13 residues. Germline V CDR1 and CDR2: GTSNPN, SVGIG (reference sequence). V lost 8 bases and J 1 base, leaving 12 bases between the germline ends. CDR3 loop: CAQAGVSGNTIYF. The CDR3 nucleotides are TGTGCCCAGGCTGGCGTATCTGGAAACACCATATATTTT. Based on the CDR3 plus reference TRBV30 and TRBJ1-3, the full variable domain is SQTIHQWPATLVQPVGSPLSLECTVEGTSNPNLYWYRQAAGRGLQLLFYSVGIGQISSEVPQNLSASRPQDRQFILSSKKLLLSDSGFYLCAQAGVSGNTIYFGEGSWLTVV.

The J gene is TRBJ2-1, the V gene TRBV9; 7 bases match TRBD2. CDR3 length: 16 amino acids. V lost 1 base to trimming and J lost 6 bases; unmatched junction nucleotides: 10. Looked up from germline, CDR1 is SGDLS and CDR2 is YYNGEE. In nucleotides, the CDR3 is TGTGCCAGCAGCGTAAGGGGATTTTCTAGCGGCAATGAGCAGTTCTTC. This encodes CASSVRGFSSGNEQFF.

This clone was detected once. V usage is TRBV9 and J usage is TRBJ2-7, with 7 bases identical to TRBD2. The CDR3 covers 14 residues. V trimming: 7 bases; J trimming: 1 base; junction bases outside the gene matches: 8. Germline loops: CDR1 SGDLS, CDR2 YYNGEE. CDR3 amino acids: CASGPGRSSYEQYF. The CDR3 nucleotides are TGTGCCAGCGGTCCCGGGAGGTCGTCCTACGAGCAGTACTTC.

The gene calls are TRBV7-2 and TRBJ2-1; 14 nucleotides agree with TRBD2. The CDR3 loop spans 17 amino acids. Germline CDR1 reads SGHTA; CDR2 reads FQGNSA. Trimming at V came to 0 bases and at J to 7 bases, leaving 5 bases not matched to a gene. CDR3 protein: CASSLAGTSGSHNEQFF. The CDR3 bases are TGTGCCAGCAGCTTAGCTGGGACTAGCGGGAGTCATAATGAGCAGTTCTTC. Full variable domain (missing parts from reference TRBV7-2 and TRBJ2-1): GAGVSQSPSNKVTEKGKDVELRCDPISGHTALYWYRQSLGQGLEFLIYFQGNSAPDKSGLPSDRFSAERTGGSVSTLTIQRTQQEDSAVYLCASSLAGTSGSHNEQFFGPGTRLTVL.